Below are 18 T cell receptor beta chains sequenced from a single sample in a study of cytotoxic CD8 clonotypes in ibrutinib-treated CLL. The table came from immunoSEQ multiplex PCR; TCRdb's copy has only in-frame clones and leaves some out. The top ten clones hold about 5% of a sample with about 150,000 clones, about three quarters of them seen once. Sequencing used PBMCs, obtained after 24 months of ibrutinib treatment. The origin of the receptors is a human donor with chronic lymphocytic leukemia.

The chain links TRBV11-3 to TRBJ2-5, with D perhaps being TRBD1 or TRBD2 (5 bases each). Germline CDR1 SGHNT, CDR2 YENEEA. Trimming left V 3 bases short and J 2 bases short, with 7 bases between. CDR3 length equals 13 residues. The CDR3 sequence: CASSFGAQETQYF. The CDR3 nucleotides are TGTGCCAGCAGCTTCGGGGCACAAGAGACCCAGTACTTC.

This clone was observed a single time. The V call is TRBV10-3, the J call TRBJ2-7; 11 bases are shared with TRBD1. The ends lost 7 bases at V and 3 bases at J; junction bases unmatched: 8. The length of the CDR3 is 15 residues. Germline V gene data show CDR1 as ENHRY and CDR2 as SYGVKD. The CDR3 protein is CAITPGTGGDYEQYF. CDR3 DNA sequence: TGTGCCATCACCCCCGGGACAGGGGGGGACTACGAGCAGTACTTC.

The chain employs TRBV4-3 and TRBJ2-4; D gene unclear. The CDR3 length is 13 residues. Trimming stripped 4 bases from V and 8 bases from J, with 12 bases between. Looked up from germline, CDR1 is LGHNA and CDR2 is YSLEER. In nucleotides, the CDR3 is TGCGCCAGCAGCCGGAACGGATACGACATTCAGTACTTC. Its protein product is CASSRNGYDIQYF.

V gene TRBV14 combines with J gene TRBJ1-2; D gene ambiguous. The ends were cut back, 1 base at V and 2 bases at J, with 11 bases in the middle. This CDR3 contains 15 residues. From germline, CDR1 is SGHDN and CDR2 FVKESK. CDR3 nucleotide sequence: TGTGCCAGCAGCCAAGTAGGCGCAGGCAACTATGGCTACACCTTC. Amino acid sequence: CASSQVGAGNYGYTF.

The chain uses TRBV7-6 and TRBJ2-7; D uncertain. Germline-derived CDR1 and CDR2 are SGHVS and FNYEAQ. V gave up 5 bases and J gave up 7 bases, with 12 bases separating them. The CDR3 is made up of 12 amino acids. The CDR3 DNA reads as TGTGCCAGCAGCCCCCGGCGTGGGGAGCAGTACTTC. It is translated as CASSPRRGEQYF. The full variable domain, completed using reference TRBV7-6 and TRBJ2-7, is GAGVSQSPRYKVTKRGQDVALRCDPISGHVSLYWYRQALGQGPEFLTYFNYEAQQDKSGLPNDRFSAERPEGSISTLTIQRTEQRDSAMYRCASSPRRGEQYFGPGTRLTVT.

Written as DNA, the CDR3 is TGCAGCGTTGAACCCTTACAGGGGGTGAGGTATGGCTACACCTTC. Protein product: CSVEPLQGVRYGYTF. The rearrangement joins TRBV29-1 to TRBJ1-2, with 8 positions matching TRBD1. Germline CDR1 is SQVTM and CDR2 is ANQGSEA. J gave up 5 bases and V 2 bases, and 10 bases lay outside the gene matches. This CDR3 has 15 amino acids.

This clone has a handful of counts. The chain employs TRBV7-8 and TRBJ2-3; D uncertain. Trimming pared 5 bases from V and 4 bases from J, leaving 10 bases between. This CDR3 has 13 residues. Germline values: CDR1 SGHVS, CDR2 FQNEAQ. The CDR3 nucleotides read TGTGCCAGCAGCCCCCCCCGGGCAGATACGCAGTATTTT. Translating it yields CASSPPRADTQYF.

The rearrangement uses TRBV7-9 and TRBJ1-3, with TRBD1 matching over 7 bases. The CDR3 length is 14 residues. Trimming removed 1 base from V and 4 bases from J; junction bases left unmatched: 1. Germline CDR1 SEHNR, CDR2 FQNEAQ (reference sequence). CDR3 loop: CASSLGQGGNTIYF. Written as DNA, the CDR3 is TGTGCCAGCAGCTTAGGACAGGGCGGAAACACCATATATTTT.

V gene TRBV6-6 combines with J gene TRBJ2-7, with TRBD2 as a possible D gene (5 bases). The CDR3 is 12 amino acids. CDR1 and CDR2 (germline): MNHNY, SVGAGI (reference sequence). V was clipped by 0 bases and J by 7 bases, with 7 bases between them. The CDR3 here is CASSYSREEQYF. Written as DNA, the CDR3 is TGTGCCAGCAGTTACTCGAGGGAGGAGCAGTACTTC.

This chain uses TRBV5-6 with TRBJ2-7; no clear D gene. The length of the CDR3 is 15 residues. In germline, CDR1 is SGHDT, CDR2 YYEEEE. V shed 0 bases and J shed 0 bases, with 10 bases lying between them. The DNA for the CDR3 is TGTGCCAGCAGCTTGGCGGCGAGGAGCTCCTACGAGCAGTACTTC. Translating gives CASSLAARSSYEQYF. Together with reference TRBV5-6 and TRBJ2-7, the CDR3 gives the full variable domain: DAGVTQSPTHLIKTRGQQVTLRCSPKSGHDTVSWYQQALGQGPQFIFQYYEEEERQRGNFPDRFSGHQFPNYSSELNVNALLLGDSALYLCASSLAARSSYEQYFGPGTRLTVT.

Notes on this clone: The sample has other DNA sequences that encode this CDR3 too. This chain links TRBV5-6 with TRBJ2-1; D ambiguous. CDR1 and CDR2 from the germline V gene are SGHDT and YYEEEE. V lost 6 bases and J 2 bases, leaving 9 bases between the germline ends. The CDR3 extends over 13 amino acids. The CDR3 DNA reads as TGTGCCAGCACCCTGCGGACCTACAATGAGCAGTTCTTC. It encodes CASTLRTYNEQFF.

The chain is built from TRBV28 and TRBJ2-5; D call uncertain. V gave up 6 bases and J gave up 4 bases, with 18 bases separating them. The CDR3 totals 15 residues. Germline V CDR1 and CDR2: MDHEN, SYDVKM. CDR3 protein: CASRQSPNKVETQYF. The CDR3 DNA is TGTGCCAGCAGGCAGAGCCCGAATAAGGTAGAGACCCAGTACTTC. Supplemented by reference TRBV28 and TRBJ2-5, the full variable domain reads DVKVTQSSRYLVKRTGEKVFLECVQDMDHENMFWYRQDPGLGLRLIYFSYDVKMKEKGDIPEGYSVSREKKERFSLILESASTNQTSMYLCASRQSPNKVETQYFGPGTRLLVL.

The chain uses TRBV5-4 and TRBJ2-5; 11 positions match TRBD2. Trimming removed 7 bases from V and 6 bases from J; junction bases left unmatched: 5. The CDR3 extends over 13 amino acids. The germline V gene encodes CDR1 SGHNT and CDR2 YYREEE (reference sequence). CDR3 sequence (DNA): TGTGCCAGCGGACTAGCGGGTGAGCAGACCCAGTACTTC. It yields the protein CASGLAGEQTQYF. The full variable domain, rest sourced from reference TRBV5-4 and TRBJ2-5, is ETGVTQSPTHLIKTRGQQVTLRCSSQSGHNTVSWYQQALGQGPQFIFQYYREEENGRGNFPPRFSGLQFPNYSSELNVNALELDDSALYLCASGLAGEQTQYFGPGTRLLVL.

Concerning this clone: The same CDR3 also results from other DNA sequences found in this sample. Here the CDR3 DNA reads TGTGCCAGCTCACCCCAAGAGACCCAGTACTTC. This gives the protein CASSPQETQYF. The J gene is TRBJ2-5, the V gene TRBV18; D remains ambiguous. This CDR3 has 11 residues. Germline CDR1 is KGHSH and CDR2 is LQKENI. Trimming shortened V by 3 bases and J by 1 base, and 0 bases separated the two germline ends.

There are a few counts of this clone. CDR3 residues: CASSQDGALTF. The CDR3 DNA reads TGTGCCAGCAGCCAAGATGGGGCCCTCACCTTC. This chain links TRBV4-2 with TRBJ1-2, with D perhaps matching TRBD1 (5 bases). The germline V and J ends were trimmed by 0 bases and 13 bases, with 9 bases remaining between them. The CDR3 extends over 11 amino acids. Per germline, CDR1 LGHNA and CDR2 YNFKEQ.

The genes are TRBV6-6 and TRBJ2-5; TRBD2 matches at 11 bases. With V trimmed by 5 bases and J by 5 bases, 10 bases remained unmatched. CDR1 is MNHNY, CDR2 SVGAGI, per germline (reference sequence). The length of the CDR3 is 16 residues. This CDR3 reads CASSTDSGGAGETQYF. In DNA form, the CDR3 reads TGTGCCAGCAGTACCGATAGCGGGGGGGCCGGGGAGACCCAGTACTTC.

The CDR3 loop is CASSRTRPGETQYF. The CDR3, as DNA: TGCGCCAGCAGCCGGACTCGACCCGGGGAGACCCAGTACTTC. The V call is TRBV4-3, the J call TRBJ2-5; perhaps TRBD2 as D (5 bases). Trimming took off 4 bases at V and 5 bases at J, with 14 bases between the two ends. The CDR3 is made up of 14 amino acids. Germline-derived CDR1 and CDR2 are LGHNA and YSLEER.

A few counts support this clone. V and J are TRBV19 and TRBJ2-3, with D maybe TRBD1 (6 bases). The CDR3 spans 16 residues. The V end lost 6 bases, the J end lost 2 bases, and 18 bases lay between the germline ends. Germline V gene lookup returns CDR1 LNHDA and CDR2 SQIVND (reference sequence). The CDR3 sequence: CASRGGHRYFTDTQYF. The CDR3 nucleotides read TGTGCCAGTAGAGGGGGACACCGGTACTTCACAGATACGCAGTATTTT.